These 18 T cell receptor beta chains were all obtained from the same sample, sequenced in a study of cytomegalovirus exposure and HLA in healthy donors. Both 60 Vbeta primers and 13 Jbeta primers went into the PCR. Measured with immunoSEQ multiplex PCR; TCRdb has only the in-frame clones, and not every one. The table lists about 77,000 clones. Sequences were obtained from PBMCs. Receptor source: a man between 50 and 59 years old in good health and CMV-seropositive.

With regard to this clone: Other DNA variants within this sample encode the same CDR3. The V call is TRBV19, the J call TRBJ2-3, with 7 bases lining up with TRBD2. Germline V gives CDR1 LNHDA, CDR2 SQIVND (reference sequence). The CDR3 totals 18 residues. The CDR3 loop reads CAPSKLEGLAVSTDTQYF. Here the CDR3 DNA reads TGTGCACCCAGTAAGTTGGAGGGTCTAGCGGTTAGCACAGATACGCAGTATTTT.

The CDR3, as DNA: TGCGCCAGCAGTGAGAGGTGGGTAGCGGACTCCTACAATGAGCAGTTCTTC. Protein: CASSERWVADSYNEQFF. The chain employs TRBV10-2 and TRBJ2-1, with D possibly TRBD2 on 6 matching bases. V gave up 2 bases and J gave up 0 bases, with 14 bases separating them. CDR3 length: 17 residues. CDR1 and CDR2 from the germline V gene are WSHSY and SAAADI.

This chain joins TRBV5-8 and TRBJ1-1; TRBD1 aligns across 7 bases. Per the germline V gene, CDR1 is SGHTS and CDR2 is YDEGEE. V dropped 2 bases and J dropped 4; count of bases not matched to a gene: 8. The CDR3 consists of 15 residues. Written as DNA, the CDR3 is TGTGCCAGCAGCTTCATGACAGGGATGGCCACTGAAGCTTTCTTT. The encoded protein is CASSFMTGMATEAFF. Full variable domain (outside the CDR3, taken from reference TRBV5-8 and TRBJ1-1): EAGVTQSPTHLIKTRGQQATLRCSPISGHTSVYWYQQALGLGLQFLLWYDEGEERNRGNFPPRFSGRQFPNYSSELNVNALELEDSALYLCASSFMTGMATEAFFGQGTRLTVV.

V is TRBV10-3 and J is TRBJ2-1; perhaps TRBD2 as D (5 bases). This CDR3 spans 15 amino acids. V was shortened by 2 bases and J by 7 bases, with 15 bases between the two germline ends. From germline, CDR1 is ENHRY and CDR2 SYGVKD. CDR3 protein: CAISEGMRGRNEQFF. The DNA for the CDR3 is TGTGCCATCAGTGAGGGGATGAGAGGGCGTAATGAGCAGTTCTTC.

CDR3 sequence (DNA): TGCGCCAGCAGCTTGGGGGCGATGCAAGAGACCCAGTACTTC. Residues: CASSLGAMQETQYF. This sequence joins TRBV5-1 and TRBJ2-5; D is ambiguous. Germline-derived CDR1 and CDR2 are SGHRS and YFSETQ. V was cut by 0 bases and J by 2 bases, with 8 bases left in between. This CDR3 has 14 amino acids.

J is TRBJ2-1 and V is TRBV5-1; 7 nucleotides align to TRBD2. V was pared by 2 bases and J by 10 bases, with 9 bases of the junction left unmatched. The CDR3 is made up of 14 amino acids. Germline V gene sequence: CDR1 SGHRS, CDR2 YFSETQ. The CDR3 is CASSLSGAPQEQFF. The DNA for the CDR3 is TGCGCCAGCAGCTTAAGCGGGGCCCCTCAGGAGCAGTTCTTC.

The genes are TRBV18 and TRBJ1-2; 10 bases line up with TRBD1. The germline CDR1 and CDR2 sequences are KGHSH and LQKENI. V trimming: 6 bases; J trimming: 7 bases; junction bases outside the gene matches: 11. CDR3 length: 15 residues. The DNA of the CDR3 is TGTGCCAGCTCTCTATATAGGACAGGGGGAGTTGGCTACACCTTC. Translated, it gives CASSLYRTGGVGYTF.

V usage is TRBV10-3 and J usage is TRBJ2-5, with TRBD1 identical over 10 bases. CDR3 length: 14 amino acids. The trim removed 6 bases at V and 3 bases at J, leaving 4 bases unmatched. The germline V gene has CDR1 ENHRY and CDR2 SYGVKD. The CDR3 here is CAIRGGTGEETQYF. In DNA, the CDR3 is TGTGCCATCAGGGGTGGGACAGGGGAAGAGACCCAGTACTTC.

The rearrangement uses TRBV6-1 and TRBJ2-7; weak D call: TRBD2 (5 bases). Germline V gene lookup returns CDR1 MNHNS and CDR2 SASEGT. CDR3 length: 13 amino acids. With 6 bases removed from V and 4 bases from J, the gap between germline ends came to 13 bases. CDR3 nucleotide sequence: TGTGCCAGCAGGGACTCCGGTCTTTACGAGCAGTACTTC. Amino acids: CASRDSGLYEQYF.

The chain uses TRBV12-5 and TRBJ1-1, with 7 bases matching TRBD1. Germline V gene data show CDR1 as LGHNT and CDR2 as FRNRAP. Germline trimming cut 6 bases from V and 3 bases from J; bases unmatched to any gene: 1. The CDR3 has 12 amino acids. This chain's CDR3 is CASGQGDTEAFF. The CDR3 coding sequence is TGTGCTAGTGGCCAGGGGGACACTGAAGCTTTCTTT. Full variable domain (remainder filled in from reference TRBV12-5 and TRBJ1-1): DARVTQTPRHKVTEMGQEVTMRCQPILGHNTVFWYRQTMMQGLELLAYFRNRAPLDDSGMPKDRFSAEMPDATLATLKIQPSEPRDSAVYFCASGQGDTEAFFGQGTRLTVV.

The V and J genes are TRBV30 and TRBJ1-4; the D is unclear. The germline V gene has CDR1 GTSNPN and CDR2 SVGIG (reference sequence). Trimming took off 2 bases at V and 5 bases at J, with 12 bases between the two ends. The CDR3 contains 14 residues. The CDR3 reads CAWSPGILNEKLFF. The CDR3, as DNA: TGTGCCTGGAGTCCCGGGATCTTGAATGAAAAACTGTTTTTT.

The chain employs TRBV7-4 and TRBJ2-4, with a weak D call TRBD1 (5 bases). The V end was cut by 0 bases, the J end by 16 bases, with 7 bases between. Germline CDR1 is SGHVT and CDR2 is SQSDAQ. The CDR3 sequence is 10 residues long. The CDR3 sequence is CASSLATVYF. CDR3 in DNA: TGTGCCAGCAGCTTAGCGACAGTTTACTTC. Looking up the rest from reference TRBV7-4 and TRBJ2-4 gives the full variable domain: GAGVSQSPRYKVAKRGRDVALRCDSISGHVTLYWYRQTLGQGSEVLTYSQSDAQRDKSGRPSGRFSAERPERSVSTLKIQRTEQGDSAVYLCASSLATVYFGAGTRLSVL.

This chain joins TRBV7-8 and TRBJ1-1; perhaps TRBD1 as D (5 bases). Germline CDR1 and CDR2: SGHVS and FQNEAQ. V dropped 1 base and J dropped 11 bases, with 8 bases sitting between them. CDR3 size: 11 residues. This CDR3 reads CASSLEGFAFF. Written as DNA, the CDR3 is TGTGCCAGCAGCTTAGAGGGGTTTGCTTTCTTT.

The CDR3 region is CASSPDRGGAVVNTEAFF. In DNA form, the CDR3 reads TGTGCCAGCAGCCCAGACAGGGGTGGTGCAGTGGTGAACACTGAAGCTTTCTTT. V is TRBV7-9 and J is TRBJ1-1, with 8 bases matching TRBD1. The CDR3 has 18 residues. V lost 5 bases to trimming and J lost 0 bases; unmatched junction nucleotides: 14. CDR1 and CDR2 (germline): SEHNR, FQNEAQ (reference sequence). Supplemented by reference TRBV7-9 and TRBJ1-1, the full variable domain reads DTGVSQNPRHKITKRGQNVTFRCDPISEHNRLYWYRQTLGQGPEFLTYFQNEAQLEKSRLLSDRFSAERPKGSFSTLEIQRTEQGDSAMYLCASSPDRGGAVVNTEAFFGQGTRLTVV.

The V gene is TRBV6-6, the J gene TRBJ2-7; 9 bases are shared with TRBD2. The CDR3 sequence is 15 residues long. Germline V lookup: CDR1 MNHNY, CDR2 SVGAGI (reference sequence). Unmatched junction bases numbered 9, after V lost 7 bases and J lost 2 bases. CDR3 DNA: TGTGCCAGCACTAGCTCGCGGGGGGGTACCTACGAGCAGTACTTC. This codes for CASTSSRGGTYEQYF.

This chain connects TRBV2 to TRBJ1-1; D remains ambiguous. V was pared by 3 bases and J by 1 base, with 15 bases between. Germline V gene lookup returns CDR1 SNHLY and CDR2 FYNNEI. The CDR3 has 16 amino acids. The CDR3 spells CASSDMRRAGNTEAFF. The CDR3 DNA sequence: TGTGCCAGCAGTGATATGCGGAGGGCCGGGAACACTGAAGCTTTCTTT.

The V gene is TRBV13, the J gene TRBJ2-2; 12 bases agree with TRBD2. Germline V gene data show CDR1 as PRHDT and CDR2 as FYEKMQ (reference sequence). This CDR3 spans 17 amino acids. The junction had 6 bases not matched to a gene; V was cut back by 0 bases and J by 7 bases. CDR3 amino acids: CASSLGLAGGPGGELFF. CDR3 coding DNA: TGTGCCAGCAGCTTAGGCCTAGCGGGAGGGCCTGGCGGGGAGCTGTTTTTT.

The chain recombines TRBV7-3 with TRBJ2-3, with D possibly TRBD2 on 6 matching bases. The germline gives CDR1 SGHTA, CDR2 FQGTGA. This CDR3 spans 15 amino acids. The V gene lost 6 bases and the J gene lost 3 bases, with 16 bases spanning the gap. CDR3 region: CASSRWRGGTDTQYF. CDR3 DNA sequence: TGTGCCAGCAGTCGATGGAGGGGCGGGACAGATACGCAGTATTTT.